This TCR beta chain originates from a study of CD8+CD57+ T cells in acquired aplastic anemia. In the study overall: Quantities of DNA derived from sorted CD4+ and CD8+ cells averaged around 3 ug. Study-level results: There were twenty-nine CD8+ CDR3 sequences that occurred in both patients and controls. With respect to CD8+ Simpson's diversity, patients and controls did not differ significantly.

CDR1 SGDLS and CDR2 YYNGEE come from the germline V gene. The CDR3 is 11 amino acids. The ends were cut back, 6 bases at V and 5 bases at J, with 7 bases in the middle. According to the study, genomic DNA was the template for TCR beta VDJ and CDR3 profiling. TCRdb used MiXCR to reprocess the reads, holding one entry per CDR3 protein. The sample has roughly 500,000 distinct CDR3 sequences, 25% to 40% seen once. Of note for this clonotype: What it binds is not known.

Flow cytometry had shown expanded CD8+CD57+ cells in the patients chosen for sequencing. Every patient presented with severe acquired aplastic anemia. This TCR derives from a human donor with aplastic anemia. V is TRBV9 and J is TRBJ2-3; no clear D gene. Material: sorted CD4+, CD8+, or CD8+CD57+ T cells (not recorded which) from PBMCs. CDR3 loop: CASNTQDTQYF. DNA for the CDR3: TGTGCCAGCAATACCCAAGATACGCAGTATTTT.